Reported below is one T cell receptor (beta chain). This sample is part of a study of control samples from healthy donors and cancer patients. Profiling relied on immunoSEQ multiplex PCR, and the TCRdb table lists in-frame clones only, not all of them. The data show tens of thousands of clones, around 90% seen once. The V gene end was trimmed by 1 base and the J gene end by 7 bases; junction bases not matched to a gene: 2. The CDR3 has 13 residues. Germline V lookup: CDR1 LGHDT, CDR2 YNNKEL (reference sequence). The sequence was obtained from a woman aged 45 to 65 with colorectal cancer. Sequencing was done on a sample of PBMCs. This chain uses TRBV3-1 (or the pseudogene TRBV3-2) with TRBJ2-3; 7 positions agree with TRBD1. CDR3 sequence: CASSQGQGNTQYF. CDR3 nucleotides: TGTGCCAGCAGCCAAGGACAGGGAAATACGCAGTATTTT.